There are a few counts of the clone carrying this T cell receptor beta chain. Its target is unknown. Per the germline V gene, CDR1 is SGHTA and CDR2 is FQGNSA. This CDR3 is built from 15 residues. The germline V and J ends were trimmed by 5 bases and 3 bases, with 13 bases remaining between them. The PCR had 60 Vbeta and 13 Jbeta primers. The method was immunoSEQ multiplex PCR; TCRdb's version includes in-frame clones alone and lacks a portion of them. In the table there are about 180,000 clones, 70% to 80% of which are singletons. This specimen belongs to a study of cytomegalovirus exposure and HLA in healthy donors. For the study at large: About 85 million unique TCR sequences came from HLA-typed donors in an early release.

Whole-study findings and limits: CMV antigen specificity of three CMV-associated chains was confirmed in vitro. Common viral pathogens were later found to be apparently linked to several of the most significant clusters. CMV serostatus was the only immune exposure information that was available.

J is TRBJ1-4 and V is TRBV7-2, with a tentative D call TRBD1 (6 bases). The sequencing input was PBMCs. This clonotype was obtained from a man between 18 and 35 years old in good health and CMV-seronegative. Written as DNA, the CDR3 is TGTGCCAGCAGCCCCTACGACAGGTCTAATGAAAAACTGTTTTTT. Amino acids: CASSPYDRSNEKLFF.